Listed below are T cell receptor beta chains from one sample, sequenced in a study of T cell repertoires in cytomegalovirus infection. In TCRdb, the reads were re-called with MiXCR into one record per CDR3 protein. Of 490,000 or so distinct CDR3 sequences listed, about 10% were seen once; the top ten hold about a tenth. The sequencing sample was made of PBMCs. The receptors were sampled from a human donor in good health (CMV status not recorded). Some clones in this sample may be carry-over from other donors' samples. Both conserved end residues are part of each CDR3. D genes are given only for firm matches. A row's size may be missing; if present it is once, few, many or a size class.

TRBV5-1	many	TRBJ1-2	NA	CASSLAQGTYGYTF	TGCGCCAGCAGCTTGGCCCAGGGGACCTATGGCTACACCTTC
TRBV5-1	NA	TRBJ2-7	TRBD2	CASSLRGLAGGNRVGEQYF	TGCGCCAGCAGCTTGAGGGGTCTAGCGGGGGGCAACCGTGTTGGGGAGCAGTACTTC
TRBV12-3/TRBV12-4	few	TRBJ1-1	NA	CASTLGRETEAFF	TGTGCCAGCACCCTGGGCAGGGAGACTGAAGCTTTCTTT
TRBV28	many	TRBJ2-4	NA	CASSLSAIEGEFAKNIQYF	TGTGCCAGCAGTTTATCTGCGATTGAGGGGGAGTTTGCCAAAAACATTCAGTACTTC
TRBV28	many	TRBJ2-7	NA	CASSPRTRTEQYF	TGTGCCAGCAGCCCTAGAACACGGACCGAGCAGTACTTC
TRBV6-2/TRBV6-3	many	TRBJ1-1	NA	CASSYGGAVNTEAFF	TGTGCCAGCAGTTACGGGGGGGCGGTGAACACTGAAGCTTTCTTT
TRBV7-8	many	TRBJ2-3	TRBD2	CASSLRLAGLTDTQYF	TGTGCCAGCAGCCTCCGACTAGCGGGGCTTACAGATACGCAGTATTTT
TRBV5-5	NA	TRBJ2-1	TRBD2	CASSLTSEAYNEQFF	TGTGCCAGCAGCCTCACTAGCGAAGCCTACAATGAGCAGTTCTTC
TRBV20-1	NA	TRBJ1-2	NA	CSARVLRLNGYTF	TGCAGTGCCAGAGTTCTCAGGCTAAATGGCTACACCTTC
TRBV30	NA	TRBJ1-2	TRBD1	CAWSLTMTGARGYTF	TGTGCCTGGAGTCTAACCATGACAGGGGCAAGGGGCTACACCTTC
TRBV7-2	many	TRBJ2-7	NA	CASSRPTGRVLEQYF	TGTGCCAGCAGCCGACCTACGGGGCGGGTGCTCGAGCAGTACTTC
TRBV29-1	NA	TRBJ2-7	TRBD2	CSVGSAGGSYEQYF	TGCAGCGTTGGCTCCGCGGGAGGGTCCTACGAGCAGTACTTC
TRBV7-9	many	TRBJ2-7	NA	CASSSFVRRSYEQYF	TGTGCCAGCAGCTCCTTCGTGAGACGTTCCTACGAGCAGTACTTC
TRBV7-8	many	TRBJ1-1	NA	CASSLANGGTTEAFF	TGTGCCAGCAGCTTAGCAAACGGGGGGACGACTGAAGCTTTCTTT
TRBV29-1	once	TRBJ2-1	TRBD1	CSVGQGAIYNEQFF	TGCAGCGTCGGTCAGGGGGCTATCTACAATGAGCAGTTCTTC
TRBV5-5	few	TRBJ2-5	NA	CASRYRAQETQYF	TGTGCCAGCAGGTACAGGGCCCAAGAGACCCAGTACTTC
TRBV20-1	NA	TRBJ1-5	NA	CSARETDNQPQHF	TGCAGTGCTAGGGAGACAGACAATCAGCCCCAGCATTTT
TRBV10-3	few	TRBJ1-2	NA	CAISEKPGRQEYGYTF	TGTGCCATCAGTGAAAAACCGGGACGGCAGGAATACGGCTACACCTTC
TRBV19	few	TRBJ2-1	TRBD2	CASSIPRLAGISYNEQFF	TGTGCCAGTAGTATACCCCGGCTAGCGGGGATCTCCTACAATGAGCAGTTCTTC
TRBV20-1	few	TRBJ2-7	NA	CSASVASGSYF	NA
TRBV3-1	NA	TRBJ1-5	NA	CASSQDLTANQPQHF	TGTGCCAGCAGCCAAGATCTCACAGCGAATCAGCCCCAGCATTTT
TRBV24-1	many	TRBJ2-1	TRBD2	CATSGGAIDNEQFF	TGTGCCACCAGCGGGGGGGCCATTGACAATGAGCAGTTCTTC
TRBV12-3/TRBV12-4	many	TRBJ1-2	NA	CASSPDSSYGYTF	TGCGCCAGCAGCCCGGACAGTTCCTATGGCTACACCTTC
TRBV14	many	TRBJ2-5	NA	CASSLLSHEETQYF	TGTGCCAGCAGCCTTTTATCCCACGAGGAGACCCAGTACTTC
TRBV7-8	many	TRBJ2-7	TRBD2	CASSLRGGSLIEQYF	TGTGCCAGCAGCCTGCGCGGCGGGAGCCTGATCGAGCAGTACTTC
TRBV11-2	many	TRBJ2-1	TRBD2	CASSLGETSGDNNEQFF	TGTGCCAGCAGCCTTGGGGAGACTAGCGGGGATAACAATGAGCAGTTCTTC
TRBV13	few	TRBJ2-5	NA	CASSPSVRGGETQYF	TGTGCCAGCAGTCCTTCCGTCAGGGGTGGGGAGACCCAGTACTTC
TRBV15	many	TRBJ1-1	NA	CATSITPTENTEAFF	TGTGCCACCAGCATCACCCCGACAGAGAACACTGAAGCTTTCTTT